What follows describes a single T cell receptor beta chain. Primers included in the PCR were 60 Vbeta and 13 Jbeta primers. Generated by immunoSEQ multiplex PCR, the TCRdb table keeps only in-frame clones and is missing some. The clone table shows approximately 190,000 clones, with the ten largest holding roughly 0.7%. This record belongs to a study of cytomegalovirus exposure and HLA in healthy donors. The ends were cut back, 4 bases at V and 5 bases at J, with 27 bases in the middle. Germline CDR1 SGDLS, CDR2 YYNGEE. This CDR3 is built from 18 residues. The material sequenced was PBMCs. The receptor was derived from a boy aged 5-17 years in good health and CMV-seronegative. The chain combines TRBV9 with TRBJ2-5; D perhaps matches TRBD2 (6 bases). The CDR3: CASSQSGTLTGFSETQYF. The CDR3 nucleotides are TGTGCCAGCAGCCAATCCGGGACTCTAACCGGCTTTTCGGAGACCCAGTACTTC.